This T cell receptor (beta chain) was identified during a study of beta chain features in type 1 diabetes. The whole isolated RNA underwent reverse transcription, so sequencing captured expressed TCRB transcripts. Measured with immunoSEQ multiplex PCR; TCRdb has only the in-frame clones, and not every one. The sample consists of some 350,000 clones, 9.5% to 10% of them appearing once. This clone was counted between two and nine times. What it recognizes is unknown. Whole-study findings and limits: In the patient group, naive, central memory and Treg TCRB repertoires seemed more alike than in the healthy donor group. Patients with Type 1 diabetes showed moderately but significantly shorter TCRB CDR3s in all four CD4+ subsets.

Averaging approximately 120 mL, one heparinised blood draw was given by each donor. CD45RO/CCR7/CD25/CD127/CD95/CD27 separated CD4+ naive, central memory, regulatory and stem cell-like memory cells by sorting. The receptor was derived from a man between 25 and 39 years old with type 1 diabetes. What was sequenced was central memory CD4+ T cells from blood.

CDR3 sequence (DNA): TGTGCCAGCAGCTTAGAAAAGCATGAGCAGTTCTTC. It is translated as CASSLEKHEQFF. The chain couples TRBV11-3 to TRBJ2-1; D gene unclear. Germline V gene sequence: CDR1 SGHNT, CDR2 YENEEA. The CDR3 length is 12 residues. With 0 bases removed from V and 8 bases from J, the gap between germline ends came to 5 bases.